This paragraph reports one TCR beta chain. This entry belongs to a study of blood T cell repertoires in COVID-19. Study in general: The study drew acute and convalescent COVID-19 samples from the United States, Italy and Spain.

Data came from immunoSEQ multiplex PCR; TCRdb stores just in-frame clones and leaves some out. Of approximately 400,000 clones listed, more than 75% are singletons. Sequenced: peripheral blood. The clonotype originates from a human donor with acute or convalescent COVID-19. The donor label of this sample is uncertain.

CDR3 nucleotide sequence: TGTGCCAGCAGCAAATCTTTCAGGGCTAGCGGGGTATACAATGAGCAGTTCTTC. Its translation is CASSKSFRASGVYNEQFF. This chain joins TRBV21-1 and TRBJ2-1; no check of the table's D call, TRBD2, against the DNA was made. TRBV21-1 is deemed a pseudogene. This CDR3 contains 18 residues.